A selection of T cell receptor beta chains follows, all from one sample in a study of blood T cell repertoires in COVID-19. Generated by immunoSEQ multiplex PCR, the TCRdb table keeps only in-frame clones and is missing some. The table records a few hundred thousand clones, about 90% of them present only once. The sample consisted of peripheral blood. The receptor set was obtained from a man aged 60-69 years with acute or convalescent COVID-19. Both conserved end residues are part of each CDR3. Clone size is stated in some rows and not others, as once, few, many or a class when expanded.

cdr3_aa | v_call | clone_size
CASSPGQGVETQYF | TRBV13 | -
CASSLRQGNYGYTF | TRBV28 | -
CASRTDATNEKLFF | TRBV19 | -
CASSLSSGSTDTQYF | TRBV7-6 | -
CAIPRGFGYTF | TRBV11-2 | few
CASSIETGNEKLFF | TRBV19 | -
CASSLSGFGTLTYEQYF | TRBV27 | -
CASSYGSGEQFF | TRBV6-2/TRBV6-3 | -
CAIREVPGQSMSSGNTIYF | TRBV10-3 | few
CATSDPDSGSSYNEQFF | TRBV24-1 | -
CASSQDRAGGNEQFF | TRBV4-2 | -
CASRRLAGGVVDNEQFF | TRBV19 | -
CASSLVDREETQYF | TRBV5-8 | -
CASTQGAGDPEQFF | TRBV28 | -
CASSLPDSGNTIYF | TRBV28 | once
CASSLSDWDRANTGELFF | TRBV28 | once
CASSPGRAETQYF | TRBV18 | -
CATDRETGTGELFF | TRBV6-5 | -
CASSIKKGGGVDNQPQHF | TRBV19 | -
CASSFTGYSYTF | TRBV7-2 | -
CASSLPSSGTYNEQFF | TRBV7-2 | -
CAWSLDRNQPQHF | TRBV30 | -
CASRPGKDQPQHF | TRBV6-6 | -
CASSLAPRGRAISEQFF | TRBV7-2 | -
CASSHPEGGRSYEQYF | TRBV23-1 | -
CASSSSPSSYNEQFF | TRBV9 | -
CASSSWQGASYEQYF | TRBV28 | -
CSVGLAGFKQYF | TRBV29-1 | -
CASSAGQGGYTF | TRBV7-9 | -
CASSSLNQPQHF | TRBV27 | -
CASSLPGDPSYEQYF | TRBV5-4 | -
CAWSPRGDTIYF | TRBV30 | -
CASSYRTGWSEAFF | TRBV6-5 | -
CASRSPARRSGNTIYF | TRBV28 | -
CASSPTVFLAYEQYF | TRBV27 | -
CASSPPSSGRLTYEQYF | TRBV27 | -
CAGATDFQETQYF | TRBV6-5 | -
CAWILAGPTYEQYF | TRBV30 | -
CASSPQGSGTSGRWAYNEQFF | TRBV7-3 | -
CASSSNTGTGGGGYTF | TRBV7-2 | -
CASSLMAGLQETQYF | TRBV7-2 | -
CASSLVGREREGLRNF | TRBV5-6 | -
CASSYLGQNYEQYF | TRBV27 | -
CASSLGGGDYGYTF | TRBV5-6 | -
CAWSVGRGYDYTF | TRBV30 | -
CASSQGNRGVSQPQHF | TRBV4-2 | -
CASSLGDRLAGIQETQYF | TRBV11-2 | -
CASSQGLTANEKLFF | TRBV14 | -
CASTRGGGSAEAFF | TRBV25-1 | -